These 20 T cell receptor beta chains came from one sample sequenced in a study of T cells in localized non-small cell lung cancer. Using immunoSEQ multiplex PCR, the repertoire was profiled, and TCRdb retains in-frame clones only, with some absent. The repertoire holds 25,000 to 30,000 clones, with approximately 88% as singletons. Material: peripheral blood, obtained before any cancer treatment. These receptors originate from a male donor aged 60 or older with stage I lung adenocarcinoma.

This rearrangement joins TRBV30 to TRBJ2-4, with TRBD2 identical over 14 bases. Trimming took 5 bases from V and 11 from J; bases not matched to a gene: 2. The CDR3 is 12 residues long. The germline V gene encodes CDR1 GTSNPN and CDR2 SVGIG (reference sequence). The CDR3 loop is CAWGLAGGLQYF. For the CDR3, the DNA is TGTGCCTGGGGACTAGCGGGGGGCCTTCAGTACTTC.

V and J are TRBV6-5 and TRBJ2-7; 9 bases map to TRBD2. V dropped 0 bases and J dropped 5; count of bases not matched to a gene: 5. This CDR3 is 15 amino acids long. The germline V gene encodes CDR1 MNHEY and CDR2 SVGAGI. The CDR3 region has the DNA TGTGCCAGCAGTTACTCGAGTAGCGGGGGTCACGAGCAGTACTTC. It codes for CASSYSSSGGHEQYF.

The CDR3 DNA follows: TGTGCCAGCTCACCGCTCTCCGGGACAGGGGACATCGGTCACGAGCAGTACTTC. Translation: CASSPLSGTGDIGHEQYF. This rearrangement joins TRBV18 to TRBJ2-7; 10 bases map to TRBD1. This CDR3 comprises 18 residues. Germline assignment: CDR1 KGHSH and CDR2 LQKENI. The V and J ends lost 3 bases and 5 bases, in that order; junction bases with no gene match: 16.

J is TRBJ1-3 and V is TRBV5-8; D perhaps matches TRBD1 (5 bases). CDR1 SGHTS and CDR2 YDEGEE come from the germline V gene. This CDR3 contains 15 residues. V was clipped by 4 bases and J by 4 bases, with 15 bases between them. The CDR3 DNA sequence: TGTGCCAGCAGCCGGGGATGGGGCGGAGGAAACACCATATATTTT. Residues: CASSRGWGGGNTIYF.

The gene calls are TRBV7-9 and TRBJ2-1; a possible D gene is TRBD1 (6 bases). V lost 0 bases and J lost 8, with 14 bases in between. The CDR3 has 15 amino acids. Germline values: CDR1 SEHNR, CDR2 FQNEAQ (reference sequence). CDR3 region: CASSLALEGVHEQFF. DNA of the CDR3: TGTGCCAGCAGCTTAGCGCTTGAGGGGGTGCATGAGCAGTTCTTC.

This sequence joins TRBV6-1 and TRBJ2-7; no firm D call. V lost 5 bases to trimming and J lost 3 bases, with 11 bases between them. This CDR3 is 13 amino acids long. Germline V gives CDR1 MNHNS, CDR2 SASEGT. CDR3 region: CASSSFWVYEQYF. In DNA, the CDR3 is TGTGCCAGCAGTAGTTTTTGGGTCTACGAGCAGTACTTC.

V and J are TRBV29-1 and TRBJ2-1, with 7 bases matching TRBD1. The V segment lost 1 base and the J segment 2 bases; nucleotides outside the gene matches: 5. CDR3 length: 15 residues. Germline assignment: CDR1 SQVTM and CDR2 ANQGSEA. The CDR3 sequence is CSVEGSGTAYNEQFF. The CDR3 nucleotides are TGCAGCGTTGAAGGGTCGGGGACAGCCTACAATGAGCAGTTCTTC.

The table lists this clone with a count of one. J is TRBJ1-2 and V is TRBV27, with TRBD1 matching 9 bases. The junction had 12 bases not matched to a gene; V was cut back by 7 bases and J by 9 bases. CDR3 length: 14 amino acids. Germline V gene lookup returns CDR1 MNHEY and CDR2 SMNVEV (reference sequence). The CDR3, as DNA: TGTGCCAGCACCCCCATCGGGACAGGGCAAAGCTACACCTTC. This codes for CASTPIGTGQSYTF.

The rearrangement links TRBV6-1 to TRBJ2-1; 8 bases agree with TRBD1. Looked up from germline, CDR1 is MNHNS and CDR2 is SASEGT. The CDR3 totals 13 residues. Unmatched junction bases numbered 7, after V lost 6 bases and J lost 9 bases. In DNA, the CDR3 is TGTGCCAGCAGCGGACAGGGTCTGTCTGAGCAGTTCTTC. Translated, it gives CASSGQGLSEQFF.

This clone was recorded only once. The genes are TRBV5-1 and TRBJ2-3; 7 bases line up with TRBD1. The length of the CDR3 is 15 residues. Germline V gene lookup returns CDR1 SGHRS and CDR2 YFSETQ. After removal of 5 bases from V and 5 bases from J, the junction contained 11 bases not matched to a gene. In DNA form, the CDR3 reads TGCGCCAGCAGTTATGCGACAGGGACGTTAGATACGCAGTATTTT. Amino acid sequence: CASSYATGTLDTQYF.

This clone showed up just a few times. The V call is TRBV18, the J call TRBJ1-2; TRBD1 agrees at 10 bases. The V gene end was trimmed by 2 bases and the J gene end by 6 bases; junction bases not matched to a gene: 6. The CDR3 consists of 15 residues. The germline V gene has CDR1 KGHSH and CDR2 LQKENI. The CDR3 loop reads CASSPAGQGKNGYTF. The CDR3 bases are TGTGCCAGCTCACCAGCGGGACAGGGGAAAAATGGCTACACCTTC.

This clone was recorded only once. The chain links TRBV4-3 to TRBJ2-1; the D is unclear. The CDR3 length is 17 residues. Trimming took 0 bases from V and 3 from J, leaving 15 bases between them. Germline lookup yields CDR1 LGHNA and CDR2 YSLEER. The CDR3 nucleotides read TGCGCCAGCAGCCAAGAGGTGACTGGCTTAGACTACAATGAGCAGTTCTTC. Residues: CASSQEVTGLDYNEQFF.

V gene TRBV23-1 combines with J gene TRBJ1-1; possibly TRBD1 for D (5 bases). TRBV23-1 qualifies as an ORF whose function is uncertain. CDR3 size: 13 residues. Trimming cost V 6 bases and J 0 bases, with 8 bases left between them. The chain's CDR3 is CASRWGMNTEAFF. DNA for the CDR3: TGCGCCAGCAGATGGGGCATGAACACTGAAGCTTTCTTT.

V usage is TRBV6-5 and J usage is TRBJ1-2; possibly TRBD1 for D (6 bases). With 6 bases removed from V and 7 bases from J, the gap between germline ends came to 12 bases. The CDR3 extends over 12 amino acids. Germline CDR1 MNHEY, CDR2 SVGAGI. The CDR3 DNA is TGTGCCAGCAGGAACAGGGAGCGTGGCTACACCTTC. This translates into CASRNRERGYTF.

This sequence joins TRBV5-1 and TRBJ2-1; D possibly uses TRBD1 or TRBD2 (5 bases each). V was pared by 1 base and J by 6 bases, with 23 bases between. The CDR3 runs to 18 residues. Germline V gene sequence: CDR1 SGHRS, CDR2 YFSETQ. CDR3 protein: CASSLQSVGTWDANEQFF. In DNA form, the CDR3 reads TGCGCCAGCAGCTTGCAATCAGTGGGGACCTGGGACGCCAATGAGCAGTTCTTC.

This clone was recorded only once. The CDR3 loop reads CAISVEGLNEQFF. In nucleotides, the CDR3 is TGTGCCATCAGTGTTGAGGGGCTCAATGAGCAGTTCTTC. The rearrangement uses TRBV10-3 and TRBJ2-1, with D tentatively TRBD1 or TRBD2 (5 bases each). The V end was cut by 4 bases, the J end by 6 bases, with 10 bases between. Germline CDR1 is ENHRY and CDR2 is SYGVKD. CDR3 size: 13 residues.

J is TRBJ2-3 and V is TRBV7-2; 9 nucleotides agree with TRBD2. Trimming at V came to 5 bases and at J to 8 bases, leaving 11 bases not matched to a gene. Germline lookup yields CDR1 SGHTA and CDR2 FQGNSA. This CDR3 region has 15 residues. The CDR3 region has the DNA TGTGCCAGCAGCCCAAGCGGGGGGACTTCGGGTACGCAGTATTTT. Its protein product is CASSPSGGTSGTQYF. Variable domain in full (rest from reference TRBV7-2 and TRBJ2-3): GAGVSQSPSNKVTEKGKDVELRCDPISGHTALYWYRQSLGQGLEFLIYFQGNSAPDKSGLPSDRFSAERTGGSVSTLTIQRTQQEDSAVYLCASSPSGGTSGTQYFGPGTRLTVL.

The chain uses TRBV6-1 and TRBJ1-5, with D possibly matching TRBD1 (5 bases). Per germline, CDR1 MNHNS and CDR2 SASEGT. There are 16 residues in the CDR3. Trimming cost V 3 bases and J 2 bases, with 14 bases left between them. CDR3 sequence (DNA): TGTGCCAGCAGTGAGCAGAGGGGCCTGGGCAATCAGCCCCAGCATTTT. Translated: CASSEQRGLGNQPQHF.

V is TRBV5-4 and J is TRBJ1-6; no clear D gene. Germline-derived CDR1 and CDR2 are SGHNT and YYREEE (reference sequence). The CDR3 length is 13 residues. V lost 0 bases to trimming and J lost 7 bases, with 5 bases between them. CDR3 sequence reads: CASSLERNSPLHF. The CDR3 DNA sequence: TGTGCCAGCAGCTTGGAAAGAAATTCACCCCTCCACTTT.

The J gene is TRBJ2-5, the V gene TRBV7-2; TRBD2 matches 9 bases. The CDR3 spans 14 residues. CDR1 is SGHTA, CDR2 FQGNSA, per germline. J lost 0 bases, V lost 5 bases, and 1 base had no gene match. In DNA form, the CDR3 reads TGTGCCAGCAGCGCGGGGGGGTACCAAGAGACCCAGTACTTC. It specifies CASSAGGYQETQYF. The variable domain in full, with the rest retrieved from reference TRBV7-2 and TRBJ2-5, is GAGVSQSPSNKVTEKGKDVELRCDPISGHTALYWYRQSLGQGLEFLIYFQGNSAPDKSGLPSDRFSAERTGGSVSTLTIQRTQQEDSAVYLCASSAGGYQETQYFGPGTRLLVL.